The clone carrying this T cell receptor beta chain was recorded once. Sequencing used immunoSEQ multiplex PCR; TCRdb keeps in-frame clones, though not all of them. The sample consists of about 76,000 clones, roughly 88% of them appearing once. This sample was taken from a study of T cell responses to AZD1222 COVID-19 vaccine. The V gene's germline CDR1 is MNHEY and CDR2 SVGAGI. This CDR3 spans 14 amino acids. V shed 8 bases and J 2 bases; nucleotides not matched to a gene: 5. The sequences come from peripheral blood, collected on day 0 of AZD1222 vaccination. V is TRBV6-5 and J is TRBJ2-1; 8 bases agree with TRBD1. The sequence derives from an adult in good health. The CDR3 sequence is CASRRQGTYNEQFF. The CDR3 bases are TGTGCCAGCCGGAGACAGGGGACCTACAATGAGCAGTTCTTC.